These 4 T cell receptor beta chains originate from one sample sequenced in a study of T-cell reconstitution after alpha-beta-depleted transplantation in children. Preparation of the TCRbeta library was carried out with unique molecular identifiers. TCRdb called the PCR reads again in MiXCR, with one record for every CDR3 protein. In the table there are roughly 150,000 distinct CDR3 sequences, 11% of which are singletons. Material: PBMCs, obtained before TCRalphabeta/CD19-depleted stem cell transplant. The origin of the receptors is a boy aged 2-15 years with acute myeloid leukemia, due to receive a stem cell transplant.

This clonotype was recorded a few times. The CDR3 sequence is CASSFIFKTYEQYF. The CDR3 nucleotides are TGTGCCAGCAGTTTTATATTTAAGACCTACGAGCAGTACTTC. The gene calls are TRBV2 and TRBJ2-7, with D hard to call. V was trimmed by 5 bases and J by 2 bases, leaving 13 bases between them. The CDR3 has 14 amino acids. Germline V lookup: CDR1 SNHLY, CDR2 FYNNEI.

This clonotype was counted at least ten times. This sequence joins TRBV7-2 and TRBJ1-1; D unresolved. The germline V and J ends were trimmed by 4 bases and 1 base, with 10 bases remaining between them. Germline V gene data show CDR1 as SGHTA and CDR2 as FQGNSA. The CDR3 runs 14 residues. Here the CDR3 reads CASSSHGENTEAFF. CDR3 DNA: TGTGCCAGCAGCTCACACGGGGAGAACACTGAAGCTTTCTTT.

This clonotype showed up many times. The chain recombines TRBV28 with TRBJ2-7; D uncertain. The germline V gene encodes CDR1 MDHEN and CDR2 SYDVKM. The germline V and J ends were trimmed by 8 bases and 6 bases, with 14 bases remaining between them. CDR3 length equals 12 residues. This chain's CDR3 is CASGTRTGEQYV. CDR3 nucleotide sequence: TGTGCCAGCGGAACCCGGACGGGCGAGCAGTACGTC.

This clonotype showed up many times. The chain employs TRBV9 and TRBJ1-6; D ambiguous. Trimming cost V 4 bases and J 8 bases, with 16 bases left between them. The germline V gene has CDR1 SGDLS and CDR2 YYNGEE. This CDR3 comprises 15 residues. For the CDR3, the DNA is TGTGCCAGCAGCCCACCTATGGGGATTGATTCACCCCTCCACTTT. Its protein is CASSPPMGIDSPLHF.